What follows is one T cell receptor beta chain and its context. The target of this receptor is not known. Base-call qualities are not available, and no considerably larger clone is one nucleotide away. A multiplexed two-step PCR with Vbeta-specific forward primers and Jbeta-specific reverse primers was used to amplify the TCRbeta CDR3 regions. Through the immunoSEQ service, TCRbeta libraries were sequenced on an Illumina instrument. The original methods were these. IMGT annotation was used to assign V, D and J genes, and synthetic CDR3 analogues were used to correct counts for multiplex PCR bias. In the immunoSEQ Analyzer, repertoire clonality was calculated as one minus normalized Shannon entropy. Clonal expansion was defined by Fisher's exact test with Benjamini-Hochberg false discovery rate control, using two-tailed P<0.01. The table was pulled from immuneACCESS by TCRdb, which kept in-frame rearrangements only. Such tables lose some clones; where checked, under half of the loss comes from unresolved V genes, and the rest has no known cause. The DNA gave D and trimming, while V, J and clone size come from that table. This sample is represented by under 25,000 clones; 70% to 80% of them were singletons. The top ten hold roughly 0.96% of the sample.

Naive T cells were sorted as CD45RA+ and memory T cells as CD45RO+ CD4+ or CD8+ cells by FACS. T cells for TCR sequencing came from a couple of healthy control subjects. Unstimulated sorted T cell subsets served as baseline controls for the mixed lymphocyte reactions. The Qiagen DNeasy Blood & Tissue Kit was used for extraction of genomic DNA. This sample was included in a study of regulatory dendritic cells for organ transplantation (dated by TCRdb to about 2017). In terms of the full investigation: Sorted naive and memory CD4+ and CD8+ T cells had their TCRbeta repertoires sequenced both before and after allostimulation with either regulatory or mature dendritic cells. What the study reported, not specific to this receptor: The repertoires of naive CD4+ and CD8+ T cells were highly diverse, while memory cell repertoires were less diverse, with memory CD8+ cells being the most oligoclonal. In both subjects, allostimulation led to expansion of memory CD8+ clones, though the expansion induced by regulatory dendritic cells appeared to be more limited than that induced by mature dendritic cells. The authors pointed out considerable heterogeneity between individuals in the alloreactive memory CD8+ T cell pool, and only two subjects were sequenced. Of the resting subsets, the one holding the most alloreactive TCR clonotypes was memory CD8+ T cells.

Here V drops 1 base and J drops 7 bases, and the junction holds 9 bases not matched to any gene. The CDR3 goes from the cysteine to the phenylalanine over 15 residues. Just CDR3 DNA is preserved here, 45 bases in frame from base 1. The germline V gene (reference sequence) supplies CDR1 SEHNR and CDR2 FQNEAQ. This sequence originates from a human donor in good health. The chain links TRBV7-9 with TRBJ2-7; 8 nucleotides in the junction match TRBD1. Material for sequencing was memory CD4+ T cells from blood. In the paper's terms, the cell subset or site label means: CD45RO+ memory T cells. The CDR3 has the sequence CASSLDADRVGEQYF. The DNA sequence is given as TGTGCCAGCAGCTTAGATGCGGACAGGGTGGGGGAGCAGTACTTC.